This TCR beta chain was sequenced during a study of cytotoxic CD8 clonotypes in ibrutinib-treated CLL. The wider study: The patients, under 13 relapsed/refractory and 15 treatment-naive, included approximately 17 who were IGHV unmutated. A median around 12 months of treatment, range 6 to 36, preceded the collection of response samples.

The CDR3 is 16 amino acids. The germline V and J ends were trimmed by 6 bases and 6 bases, with 21 bases remaining between them. CDR1 is LNHDA, CDR2 SQIVND, per germline (reference sequence). The table came from immunoSEQ multiplex PCR; TCRdb's copy has only in-frame clones and leaves some out. The sample yields approximately 12,000 clones, around 62% seen once. Points on this clone: Its antigen is unknown.

Study-wide points: Circulating CD8+ T-cell counts were tracked by baseline clonality, which exceeded that of age-matched healthy donors. Stable or contracted on treatment, public clonotypes were also uncommon.

The chain is built from TRBV19 and TRBJ1-5; tentatively, D is TRBD1 (6 bases). This sample comprised PBMCs, obtained before ibrutinib treatment. The source is a human donor with chronic lymphocytic leukemia. CDR3 sequence: CASRSLPVRGLQPQHF. In nucleotides, the CDR3 is TGTGCCAGTAGATCCCTCCCGGTTCGGGGGCTTCAGCCCCAGCATTTT.